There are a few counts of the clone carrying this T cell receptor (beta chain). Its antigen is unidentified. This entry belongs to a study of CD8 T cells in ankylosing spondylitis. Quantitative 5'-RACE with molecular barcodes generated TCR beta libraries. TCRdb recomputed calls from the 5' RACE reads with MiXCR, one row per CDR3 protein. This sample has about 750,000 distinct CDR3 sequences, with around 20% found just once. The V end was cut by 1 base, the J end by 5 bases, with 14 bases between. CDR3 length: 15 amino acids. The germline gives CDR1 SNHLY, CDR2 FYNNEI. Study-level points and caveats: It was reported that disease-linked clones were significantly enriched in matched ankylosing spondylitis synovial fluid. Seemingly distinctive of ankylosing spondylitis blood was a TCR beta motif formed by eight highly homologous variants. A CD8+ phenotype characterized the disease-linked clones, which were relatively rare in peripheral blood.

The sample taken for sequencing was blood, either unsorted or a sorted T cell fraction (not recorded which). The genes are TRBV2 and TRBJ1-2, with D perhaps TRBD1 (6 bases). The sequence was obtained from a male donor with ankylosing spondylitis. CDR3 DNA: TGTGCCAGCAGTGAAGAGGGAGGGGGGAGTTATGGCTACACCTTC. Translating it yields CASSEEGGGSYGYTF.